One sample yielded the 10 T cell receptor beta chains listed below, sequenced in a study of post-analysis software for immune sequencing data. Study-wide results and caveats: Compared with controls, patients had more of five TRBV segments, including TRBV5-6, TRBV5-1 and TRBV20-1.

Their cognate antigens are unknown. Built from TCR beta cDNA, the libraries had unique molecular identifiers in them. TCRdb reanalysed the PCR reads using MiXCR and keeps one entry per CDR3 protein. The profile covers more than 450,000 distinct CDR3 sequences, with roughly two fifths appearing a single time and more than 1.5% taken by the ten largest. The specimen sequenced was blood. These receptors originate from a girl aged 5 to 17 with multiple sclerosis.

The rearrangement joins TRBV6-6 to TRBJ2-2; D unclear. Deletions cut 8 bases from V and 6 bases from J, with 7 bases between. The germline CDR1 and CDR2 sequences are MNHNY and SVGAGI (reference sequence). CDR3 length equals 11 residues. Here the CDR3 reads CASEDPGELFF. DNA of the CDR3: TGTGCCAGCGAAGATCCCGGGGAGCTGTTTTTT.

The CDR3 nucleotides are TGTGCCACCAGTGATTTGGGGACTAGCGGGAGCGGTGAGCAGTTCTTC. It codes for CATSDLGTSGSGEQFF. The gene calls are TRBV24-1 and TRBJ2-1; 14 positions match TRBD2. This CDR3 spans 16 amino acids. Per germline, CDR1 KGHDR and CDR2 SFDVKD. With 0 bases clipped from V and 9 bases from J, the junction kept 3 bases outside the gene matches.

The V call is TRBV5-6, the J call TRBJ2-7; possibly TRBD2 for D (5 bases). Trimming removed 4 bases at V and 1 base at J, with 15 bases between. Germline V gene data show CDR1 as SGHDT and CDR2 as YYEEEE. The CDR3 consists of 15 residues. The CDR3 region is CASSPTRIISYEQYF. CDR3 coding DNA: TGTGCCAGCAGCCCCACTAGAATAATATCCTACGAGCAGTACTTC.

The V gene is TRBV5-8, the J gene TRBJ2-1; a possible D gene is TRBD1 (6 bases). The CDR3 spans 16 residues. From germline, CDR1 is SGHTS and CDR2 YDEGEE. The V end was cut by 4 bases, the J end by 8 bases, with 22 bases between. The CDR3 nucleotides are TGTGCCAGCAGCCACCTCTTTCGTTTCGAGGGGGATGAGCAGTTCTTC. Translated: CASSHLFRFEGDEQFF.

The chain combines TRBV10-3 with TRBJ2-1, with 9 bases identical to TRBD1. This CDR3 spans 13 amino acids. Germline CDR1 ENHRY, CDR2 SYGVKD. J gave up 9 bases and V 7 bases, and 7 bases lay outside the gene matches. The CDR3 coding sequence is TGTGCCATCACCGGGACAGGGCATAGTGAGCAGTTCTTC. It yields the protein CAITGTGHSEQFF.

The rearrangement links TRBV4-2 to TRBJ1-2; no reliable D call. Germline V gives CDR1 LGHNA, CDR2 YNFKEQ. The germline V and J ends were trimmed by 0 bases and 8 bases, with 16 bases remaining between them. This CDR3 comprises 15 residues. The CDR3 DNA reads as TGTGCCAGCAGCCAAGAACGGACGTGGGTCGGGGGCTACACCTTC. Translating gives CASSQERTWVGGYTF.

This chain links TRBV12-3 or TRBV12-4 with TRBJ1-1; D unresolved. The CDR3 spans 14 residues. Trimming left V 10 bases short and J 1 base short, with 16 bases between. CDR3 bases: TGTGCCACCCATCTACTCCCGGGGAACACTGAAGCTTTCTTT. Encoded protein: CATHLLPGNTEAFF.

V gene TRBV20-1 combines with J gene TRBJ2-1; unclear D gene. V was shortened by 3 bases and J by 3 bases, with 12 bases between the two germline ends. The germline gives CDR1 DFQATT, CDR2 SNEGSKA (reference sequence). The CDR3 is 14 residues long. In nucleotides, the CDR3 is TGCAGTGCTAGTCTCCGGGCCCTCTACAATGAGCAGTTCTTC. The encoded protein is CSASLRALYNEQFF.

The chain joins TRBV14 to TRBJ2-1; D ambiguous. The CDR3 contains 15 residues. V was shortened by 0 bases and J by 0 bases, with 6 bases between the two germline ends. CDR1 is SGHDN, CDR2 FVKESK, per germline. The DNA of the CDR3 is TGTGCCAGCAGCCAAGAGGAGAGCTCCTACAATGAGCAGTTCTTC. It encodes CASSQEESSYNEQFF.

This clonotype has only one observation. The chain has TRBV7-9 and TRBJ1-2; D is unresolved. The CDR3 spans 13 residues. With 5 bases removed from V and 3 bases from J, the gap between germline ends came to 10 bases. The V gene's germline CDR1 is SEHNR and CDR2 FQNEAQ (reference sequence). CDR3 sequence: CASSPTGHYGYTF. As DNA, the CDR3 is TGTGCCAGCAGCCCCACCGGACACTATGGCTACACCTTC.